This T cell receptor (beta chain) was captured in a study of early T cells in non-severe SARS-CoV-2 infection. This clonotype was detected ten times or more. The ends were cut back, 6 bases at V and 0 bases at J, with 8 bases in the middle. CDR1 is MNHEY, CDR2 SVGEGT, per germline. This CDR3 is 14 amino acids long. TCRdb re-analysed the 5' RACE reads in MiXCR, keeping a single row per CDR3 protein. Here the sample spans tens of thousands of distinct CDR3 sequences, 8% to 10% being singletons. The source is an adult who was a healthcare worker with PCR-confirmed SARS-CoV-2 infection or an uninfected control (not recorded which). The specimen was whole blood. V is TRBV6-2 or TRBV6-3 and J is TRBJ2-2; D unclear. CDR3: CASSPGPNTGELFF. CDR3 sequence (DNA): TGTGCCAGCAGCCCGGGCCCGAACACCGGGGAGCTGTTTTTT.